This T cell receptor beta chain was captured in a study of control samples from healthy donors and cancer patients. The repertoire was sequenced with immunoSEQ multiplex PCR; TCRdb's copy has only in-frame clones and lacks some. This table holds under 150,000 clones, about 87% found once. The germline gives CDR1 MNHEY, CDR2 SVGAGI. The CDR3 is made up of 14 amino acids. Trimming pared 6 bases from V and 7 bases from J, leaving 15 bases between. This clone is a singleton in its sample. Source material: blood. V usage is TRBV6-5 and J usage is TRBJ1-4; D uncertain. The source of this sequence is a man aged 55 to 70 in good health. For the CDR3, the DNA is TGTGCCAGCAGCCACACGTCCTTAGTTGAAAAACTGTTTTTT. Translation gives CASSHTSLVEKLFF.